This is a list of T cell receptor beta chains from one sample in a study of OX40 agonist ivuxolimab in advanced cancers. TCRdb's table, derived via immunoSEQ multiplex PCR, lists solely in-frame clones and lacks some. This sample has over 50,000 clones, with about four fifths found just once. The sample was CD4+ or CD8+ T cells sorted from blood, taken in a trial of the OX40 agonist ivuxolimab. These receptors originate from an adult with an advanced solid tumor such as melanoma, head and neck, liver or kidney cancer. Both conserved end residues are part of each CDR3. D genes are given only for firm matches. Some rows have no size entry. The others give once, few or many, or a class for an expanded clone.

TRBJ1-4	NA	NA	13	TRBV27	TGTGCCAGCAGTTTAGAGGGGGGCGAAAAACTGTTTTTT	CASSLEGGEKLFF
TRBJ1-3	NA	NA	14	TRBV5-5	TGTGCCAGCAGCCAGACCCTCTCTGGAAACACCATATATTTT	CASSQTLSGNTIYF
TRBJ2-7	TRBD1	NA	16	TRBV5-1	TGCGCCAGCAGCGCAAACCCCGGGACAGGGGCCTACGAGCAGTACTTC	CASSANPGTGAYEQYF
TRBJ1-1	NA	few	14	TRBV25-1	TGTGCCAGCAGTGAAGGGGATTGGGACACTGAAGCTTTCTTT	CASSEGDWDTEAFF
TRBJ1-1	NA	NA	13	TRBV9	TGTGCCAGCAGCGTAGCAGTGAACACTGAAGCTTTCTTT	CASSVAVNTEAFF
TRBJ1-2	NA	once	12	TRBV6-6	TGTGCCAGCAGAGGTGGGAACTATGGCTACACCTTC	CASRGGNYGYTF
TRBJ2-7	NA	NA	12	TRBV7-2	TGTGCCAGCAGCTTATTAGCAGGGGAGCAGTACTTC	CASSLLAGEQYF
TRBJ2-1	TRBD1	NA	14	TRBV30	TGTGCCTGGAACCCGGGACAGTTAAGGGATGAGCAGTTCTTC	CAWNPGQLRDEQFF
TRBJ2-1	NA	NA	14	TRBV7-9	TGTGCCAGCAGCTTCGGAGGATTTGAAAATGAGCAGTTCTTC	CASSFGGFENEQFF
TRBJ2-1	TRBD2	NA	16	TRBV9	TGTGCCAGCAGCGTAGAGACGGGAGGGTTAATCGGGGAGCAGTTCTTC	CASSVETGGLIGEQFF
TRBJ2-3	NA	NA	15	TRBV5-6	TGTGCCAGCAGCTTGGCCGGGGCCCGCACAGATACGCAGTATTTT	CASSLAGARTDTQYF
TRBJ2-5	TRBD2	once	15	TRBV28	TGTGCCAGCAACCCTAGCGGGAAGGGTTTAGAGACCCAGTACTTC	CASNPSGKGLETQYF
TRBJ2-3	NA	NA	15	TRBV11-2	TGTGCCAGCAGCCTAGGGGGGAGAAGAGCAGATACGCAGTATTTT	CASSLGGRRADTQYF
TRBJ2-3	NA	NA	13	TRBV6-5	TGTGCCAGCAGCCTGAAGCCCTATACTACGCAGTATTTT	CASSLKPYTTQYF
TRBJ2-7	NA	NA	15	TRBV6-5	TGTGCCAGCAGTTATCAATTGGGGAGCTCCTACGAGCAGTACTTC	CASSYQLGSSYEQYF
TRBJ1-3	TRBD1	NA	16	TRBV7-9	TGTGCCAGCAGCTCTTGGACAGGGCTCTGGAGAAACACCATATATTTT	CASSSWTGLWRNTIYF
TRBJ2-7	NA	NA	13	TRBV11-2	TGTGCCAGCAGCTTACTGGGGGGCTACGAGCAGTACTTC	CASSLLGGYEQYF
TRBJ2-5	NA	NA	13	TRBV11-2	TGTGCCAGCGGCTCGGACCCCCGAGAGACCCAGTACTTC	CASGSDPRETQYF
TRBJ2-6	NA	NA	17	TRBV30	TGTGCCCTTAGAGGAGGGGAAAGAAGCTCTGGGGCCAACGTCCTGACTTTC	CALRGGERSSGANVLTF
TRBJ2-4	NA	once	16	TRBV19	TGTGCCAGTACCCCCCGAGGGGACCCAGCACCGAACATTCAGTACTTC	CASTPRGDPAPNIQYF
TRBJ2-4	TRBD2	NA	15	TRBV30	TGTGCCTGGAGTGTTTCGTGGGAGGGCCGAGGGTTAGTAGTCTTC	CAWSVSWEGRGLVVF
TRBJ2-7	TRBD2	few	14	TRBV30	TGTGCCTGGAGTCGAGGGGCTAGCGGGAGTGAGCAGTACTTC	CAWSRGASGSEQYF
TRBJ1-3	NA	NA	17	TRBV5-1	TGCGCCAGCAGCTTGGAGGCCAGCTATAGCTCTGGAAACACCATATATTTT	CASSLEASYSSGNTIYF
TRBJ1-3	TRBD1	NA	14	TRBV18	TGTGCCAGCTCACCAGACAGGGCTGGAAACACCATATATTTT	CASSPDRAGNTIYF
TRBJ2-5	NA	NA	13	TRBV27	TGTGCCAGCAGTAGAAAGACAGAAGAGACCCAGTACTTC	CASSRKTEETQYF
TRBJ2-7	NA	NA	14	TRBV9	TGTGCCAGCAGCGTAGAGTTGGGATCCTACGAGCAGTACTTC	CASSVELGSYEQYF
TRBJ1-2	NA	NA	18	TRBV15	TGTGCCACCAGCAGACGAGGGCAGGGCCCCCGCCTGGGCTATGGCTACACCTTC	CATSRRGQGPRLGYGYTF
TRBJ2-5	TRBD1	NA	15	TRBV7-2	TGTGCCAGCAGCCCGGAAGGGGGCCGGCAAGAGACCCAGTACTTC	CASSPEGGRQETQYF
TRBJ2-3	TRBD2	NA	18	TRBV15	TGTGCCACCAGCAGAGATCTTGGACTAGCGGGAAACACAGATACGCAGTATTTT	CATSRDLGLAGNTDTQYF
TRBJ2-7	NA	once	12	TRBV10-3	TGTGCCTCCCGGACTGACTCCTACGAGCAGTACTTC	CASRTDSYEQYF
TRBJ2-5	NA	few	14	TRBV5-6	TGTGCCAGCAGCTCCACGGGGCAGCTAGAGACCCAGTACTTC	CASSSTGQLETQYF
TRBJ2-6	TRBD2	NA	16	TRBV7-2	TGTGCCAGCAGCCCAGCGGGGGTAGCTGGGGCCAACGTCCTGACTTTC	CASSPAGVAGANVLTF
TRBJ1-2	NA	NA	14	TRBV6-5	TGTGCCAGCAGACCTGCTGACGTCGGAGGGGGCTACACCTTC	CASRPADVGGGYTF
TRBJ1-1	NA	NA	13	TRBV2	TGTGCCAGCAGCCGGGGGGAGAACACTGAAGCTTTCTTT	CASSRGENTEAFF
TRBJ1-2	NA	NA	12	TRBV6-6	TGTGCCAGCGGGATAGGCGACTATGGCTACACCTTC	CASGIGDYGYTF
TRBJ1-1	NA	NA	14	TRBV18	TGTGCCAGCTCACCCGGGGAGGGGTTTTCTGAAGCTTTCTTT	CASSPGEGFSEAFF
TRBJ1-5	NA	NA	12	TRBV6-5	TGTGCCGACGGGGGTTGGAATCAGCCCCAGCATTTT	CADGGWNQPQHF
TRBJ2-3	TRBD2	once	16	TRBV5-6	TGTGCCAGCAGCTTCACGGGAGGCTCTAGATCAGATACGCAGTATTTT	CASSFTGGSRSDTQYF
TRBJ2-7	TRBD2	once	12	TRBV28	TGTGCCAGCCGTCGGGGGGGCCGGGAGCAGTACTTC	CASRRGGREQYF
TRBJ2-7	NA	NA	13	TRBV4-1	TGCGCCAGCAGCCAATTGGGGGTAGGGGAGCAGTACTTC	CASSQLGVGEQYF
TRBJ2-1	TRBD1	NA	15	TRBV11-2	TGTGCCAGCAGCGTTAACAGGGGGTCCTACAATGAGCAGTTCTTC	CASSVNRGSYNEQFF
TRBJ1-1	NA	NA	12	TRBV10-3	TGTGCCATCAGTGAAAGGTATTCGGAAGCTTTCTTT	CAISERYSEAFF
TRBJ2-3	NA	NA	13	TRBV5-6	TGTGCCAGCAGCTCCCCTCTTCAGAGTACGCAGTATTTT	CASSSPLQSTQYF
TRBJ1-6	NA	NA	15	TRBV10-3	TGTGCCATCAGTGAGTCTTGGGGGGCTGATTCACCCCTCCACTTT	CAISESWGADSPLHF
TRBJ2-7	NA	NA	14	TRBV7-2	TGTGCCAGCAGCTACCCAACTAGGAACTACGAGCAGTACTTC	CASSYPTRNYEQYF
TRBJ1-4	NA	NA	14	TRBV5-6	TGTGCCAGCAGCTACAGGGTGGGGGATGAAAAACTGTTTTTT	CASSYRVGDEKLFF
TRBJ2-1	TRBD2	few	18	TRBV11-2	TGTGCCAGCAGCTTAGGACGGAGCGGGAGAGCATCCTACAATGAGCAGTTCTTC	CASSLGRSGRASYNEQFF
TRBJ1-5	NA	NA	15	TRBV19	TGTGCCAGTAGTATTTCGGCCCGGGCGTATCAGCCCCAGCATTTT	CASSISARAYQPQHF
TRBJ2-3	TRBD1	NA	15	TRBV5-4	TGTGCCAGCAGCTTGGGGGGACAGGGAACAGATACGCAGTATTTT	CASSLGGQGTDTQYF
TRBJ1-1	NA	once	12	TRBV30	TGTGCCTGGAGTGGGTTGAACACTGAAGCTTTCTTT	CAWSGLNTEAFF
TRBJ2-1	TRBD2	NA	16	TRBV19	TGTGCCAGTAGTATAGTTTCAGGGTCCGGCGGGGGTGAGCAGTTCTTC	CASSIVSGSGGGEQFF
TRBJ1-4	NA	once	15	TRBV2	TGTGCCAGCAGTATTGTGAGACCAACTAATGAAAAACTGTTTTTT	CASSIVRPTNEKLFF
TRBJ2-5	NA	NA	14	TRBV5-1	TGCGCCAGCGCTGACAGTGGGGCATGGGAGACCCAGTACTTC	CASADSGAWETQYF
TRBJ1-2	TRBD1	NA	12	TRBV19	TGTGCCAGTAGTGGACAGGGGCGTGGCTACACCTTC	CASSGQGRGYTF
TRBJ2-7	TRBD1	NA	15	TRBV6-7	TGTGCCAGCAGTTACTATCGCCGGGACAGCTACGAGCAGTACTTC	CASSYYRRDSYEQYF